These 27 T cell receptor beta chains share one sample of origin, sequenced in a study of PD-1 blockade in mismatch repair-deficient tumors. Produced via immunoSEQ multiplex PCR; TCRdb's table is partial and in-frame only. Of over 100,000 clones in the sample, roughly 80% were seen once. The sample was peripheral blood, taken 60 weeks after starting pembrolizumab. The receptor set was obtained from an adult with mismatch repair-deficient cancer.

This chain uses TRBV7-9 with TRBJ2-3; D remains ambiguous. V was trimmed by 0 bases and J by 0 bases, leaving 1 base between them. Germline CDR1 reads SEHNR; CDR2 reads FQNEAQ (reference sequence). The CDR3 totals 13 residues. CDR3 protein: CASSLASTDTQYF. The CDR3, as DNA: TGTGCCAGCAGCTTAGCGAGCACAGATACGCAGTATTTT.

The genes are TRBV6-5 and TRBJ2-7; perhaps TRBD1 as D (7 bases). Germline V lookup: CDR1 MNHEY, CDR2 SVGAGI. CDR3 length: 13 amino acids. The ends were cut back, 2 bases at V and 6 bases at J, with 11 bases in the middle. The chain's CDR3 is CASSYGQGGEQYF. DNA of the CDR3: TGTGCCAGCAGTTACGGGCAGGGGGGCGAGCAGTACTTC.

The chain employs TRBV6-5 and TRBJ1-1; D is unresolved. This CDR3 is built from 14 residues. From germline, CDR1 is MNHEY and CDR2 SVGAGI. Trimming cost V 5 bases and J 0 bases, with 10 bases left between them. The CDR3 DNA sequence: TGTGCCAGCAGTACAAACTTAATGAACACTGAAGCTTTCTTT. Encoded protein: CASSTNLMNTEAFF.

This chain links TRBV7-9 with TRBJ2-1; 10 positions match TRBD1. J gave up 6 bases and V 7 bases, and 12 bases lay outside the gene matches. The germline V gene encodes CDR1 SEHNR and CDR2 FQNEAQ (reference sequence). The CDR3 has 16 amino acids. Here the CDR3 reads CASTRPRGQGGNEQFF. The CDR3 DNA is TGTGCCAGCACACGTCCACGCGGACAGGGGGGCAATGAGCAGTTCTTC.

There are many counts of this clone. The genes are TRBV29-1 and TRBJ1-2; TRBD1 matches 7 bases. CDR3 length: 13 amino acids. Trimming at V came to 3 bases and at J to 2 bases, leaving 3 bases not matched to a gene. The germline gives CDR1 SQVTM, CDR2 ANQGSEA. In DNA, the CDR3 is TGCAGCGTTGAGACAGGGTCCAACTATGGCTACACCTTC. Encoded protein: CSVETGSNYGYTF.

The table lists this clone with a few counts. This chain connects TRBV4-2 to TRBJ2-1; D may be TRBD1 (12 bases). The V gene lost 3 bases and the J gene lost 3 bases, with 30 bases spanning the gap. There are 21 residues in the CDR3. Germline V gene sequence: CDR1 LGHNA, CDR2 YNFKEQ. CDR3 amino acids: CASSHLTGTGGTSGGYNEQFF. For the CDR3, the DNA is TGTGCCAGCAGCCACCTTACCGGGACAGGGGGCACTAGCGGGGGCTACAATGAGCAGTTCTTC.

The CDR3 DNA is TGCGCCAGCAGCGCCGGGACTAGCGGGAGGGAGACCCAGTACTTC. This gives the protein CASSAGTSGRETQYF. The chain couples TRBV5-1 to TRBJ2-5, with 15 bases identical to TRBD2. Germline CDR1 reads SGHRS; CDR2 reads YFSETQ. This CDR3 contains 15 residues. The J segment lost 5 bases and the V segment lost 4 bases, leaving 3 bases of the junction unmatched.

The CDR3 region is CASSIPPGNTEAFF. The CDR3 DNA is TGTGCCAGTAGTATTCCCCCAGGGAACACTGAAGCTTTCTTT. The gene calls are TRBV19 and TRBJ1-1; D is unclear. Germline CDR1 reads LNHDA; CDR2 reads SQIVND (reference sequence). The length of the CDR3 is 14 residues. Trimming took 3 bases from V and 1 from J, leaving 9 bases between them.

The rearrangement joins TRBV6-5 to TRBJ2-6; D gene uncertain. The V gene's germline CDR1 is MNHEY and CDR2 SVGAGI. Trimming pared 5 bases from V and 2 bases from J, leaving 10 bases between. The CDR3 totals 15 residues. CDR3: CASSVSRPGANVLTF. The CDR3 nucleotides are TGTGCCAGCAGTGTGAGCAGGCCTGGGGCCAACGTCCTGACTTTC.

V gene TRBV27 combines with J gene TRBJ2-7; 7 positions agree with TRBD2. Germline values: CDR1 MNHEY, CDR2 SMNVEV (reference sequence). Trimming took 3 bases from V and 5 from J; bases not matched to a gene: 7. CDR3 length equals 14 residues. The CDR3 bases are TGTGCCAGCAGTTTTTGGCGGGAGTCCAACGAGCAGTACTTC. Protein: CASSFWRESNEQYF.

The CDR3 sequence: CASSRTGPPYNEQFF. CDR3 DNA sequence: TGTGCCAGTAGTAGAACAGGGCCCCCTTACAATGAGCAGTTCTTC. V usage is TRBV19 and J usage is TRBJ2-1; D is perhaps TRBD1 (6 bases). The CDR3 contains 15 residues. Trimming removed 4 bases from V and 4 bases from J, with 14 bases in between. The germline V gene encodes CDR1 LNHDA and CDR2 SQIVND (reference sequence).

The J gene is TRBJ1-2, the V gene TRBV27; 10 bases line up with TRBD1. J was trimmed by 5 bases and V by 6 bases; bases with no gene match: 9. The germline V gene encodes CDR1 MNHEY and CDR2 SMNVEV (reference sequence). The CDR3 runs to 15 residues. In nucleotides, the CDR3 is TGTGCCAGCAGGAAGGCCGGACAGGGGGAATATGGCTACACCTTC. Translation: CASRKAGQGEYGYTF.

This chain links TRBV30 with TRBJ1-1; maybe TRBD1 (5 bases). The CDR3 has 13 residues. V lost 3 bases and J lost 6, with 14 bases in between. Germline CDR1 reads GTSNPN; CDR2 reads SVGIG (reference sequence). DNA of the CDR3: TGTGCCTGGAGCAATATTTGGGGCTCTGAAGCTTTCTTT. It encodes CAWSNIWGSEAFF.

A word on this clone: A junction end diverges from the germline sequence, so it may reflect a read error. This chain joins TRBV7-7 and TRBJ2-3; D remains ambiguous. This CDR3 spans 14 amino acids. The V gene's germline CDR1 is SSHAT and CDR2 FNYEAQ (reference sequence). The CDR3 sequence is CASSLVGSADTQYF. CDR3 sequence (DNA): TGTGCTAGCAGCCTAGTGGGGTCCGCAGATACGCAGTATTTT.

The chain recombines TRBV7-2 with TRBJ2-7, with D perhaps TRBD1 or TRBD2 (5 bases each). V gave up 2 bases and J gave up 6 bases, with 8 bases separating them. Germline CDR1 and CDR2: SGHTA and FQGNSA. This CDR3 is 12 amino acids long. DNA of the CDR3: TGTGCCAGCAGCTTATGGGGGACCGAGCAGTACTTC. Its protein is CASSLWGTEQYF.

The chain employs TRBV11-2 and TRBJ2-3, with D maybe TRBD2 (6 bases). The length of the CDR3 is 15 residues. Trimming stripped 5 bases from V and 4 bases from J, with 16 bases between. Germline CDR1 SGHAT, CDR2 FQNNGV. The CDR3 sequence: CASSLRDFASDTQYF. The DNA for the CDR3 is TGTGCCAGCAGCCTCCGGGACTTTGCTTCAGATACGCAGTATTTT.

V gene TRBV6-1 combines with J gene TRBJ1-1; D gene uncertain. Deletions cut 3 bases from V and 10 bases from J, with 15 bases between. CDR1 is MNHNS and CDR2 is SASEGT in the germline V gene. The CDR3 runs to 13 residues. The CDR3 DNA is TGTGCCAGCAGTGATGTGGGAGGACGAGGAGCTTTCTTT. It codes for CASSDVGGRGAFF.

The genes are TRBV6-6 and TRBJ2-4; D may be TRBD2 (5 bases). CDR1 is MNHNY and CDR2 is SVGAGI in the germline V gene (reference sequence). The CDR3 runs to 14 residues. With 4 bases removed from V and 3 bases from J, the gap between germline ends came to 10 bases. In DNA form, the CDR3 reads TGTGCCAGCAGTTTGAGCCGGGACAAAAACATTCAGTACTTC. Protein product: CASSLSRDKNIQYF.

V usage is TRBV7-9 and J usage is TRBJ2-3; 11 nucleotides agree with TRBD2. V was pared by 5 bases and J by 5 bases, with 9 bases of the junction left unmatched. Germline V gives CDR1 SEHNR, CDR2 FQNEAQ (reference sequence). This CDR3 has 16 residues. The CDR3, as DNA: TGTGCCAGCAGCCCATTTCCTCTAGCGGGAGGAGATACGCAGTATTTT. It codes for CASSPFPLAGGDTQYF.

The chain combines TRBV10-3 with TRBJ2-2; 9 bases line up with TRBD1. Germline CDR1 reads ENHRY; CDR2 reads SYGVKD. Trimming at V came to 3 bases and at J to 5 bases, leaving 4 bases not matched to a gene. The CDR3 sequence is 15 residues long. CDR3 in DNA: TGTGCCATCAGTGAACCGGGACAGGGAACCGGGGAGCTGTTTTTT. Its protein product is CAISEPGQGTGELFF.

The chain links TRBV27 to TRBJ2-3; D call uncertain. Trimming removed 3 bases at V and 6 bases at J, with 10 bases between. From germline, CDR1 is MNHEY and CDR2 SMNVEV (reference sequence). The CDR3 spans 13 residues. CDR3 region: CASSFEFRDTQYF. DNA for the CDR3: TGTGCCAGCAGTTTTGAATTCAGGGATACGCAGTATTTT.

This sequence joins TRBV6-1 and TRBJ2-6, with D unclear. The CDR3 consists of 16 residues. The germline V gene has CDR1 MNHNS and CDR2 SASEGT. Trimming left V 4 bases short and J 0 bases short, with 10 bases between. The DNA of the CDR3 is TGTGCCAGCAGTGCGACCCACGGCTCTGGGGCCAACGTCCTGACTTTC. This encodes CASSATHGSGANVLTF.

The chain has TRBV7-9 and TRBJ1-5, with D possibly being TRBD1 (5 bases). V dropped 3 bases and J dropped 4 bases, with 13 bases sitting between them. CDR1 is SEHNR, CDR2 FQNEAQ, per germline (reference sequence). This CDR3 contains 15 residues. CDR3 in DNA: TGTGCCAGCAGCTTGGAAGGGCCAGGGAATCAGCCCCAGCATTTT. Amino acids: CASSLEGPGNQPQHF.

V usage is TRBV4-1 and J usage is TRBJ1-4, with 7 bases aligning to TRBD1. Per germline, CDR1 MGHRA and CDR2 YSYEKL. CDR3 length equals 15 residues. V was clipped by 4 bases and J by 8 bases; unmatched bases: 10. CDR3 in DNA: TGCGCCAGCAGCCCCGGGGGCAGGGGGTGGGAAAAACTGTTTTTT. It codes for CASSPGGRGWEKLFF.

The chain is built from TRBV10-3 and TRBJ1-3; D is unclear. The germline gives CDR1 ENHRY, CDR2 SYGVKD. This CDR3 contains 14 residues. Trimming shortened V by 0 bases and J by 2 bases, and 5 bases separated the two germline ends. This CDR3 reads CAISESGTGNTIYF. The CDR3 region has the DNA TGTGCCATCAGTGAGTCAGGGACTGGAAACACCATATATTTT.

The rearrangement links TRBV28 to TRBJ1-4; 12 nucleotides line up with TRBD1. The germline V gene has CDR1 MDHEN and CDR2 SYDVKM. This CDR3 has 14 residues. Trimming at V came to 6 bases and at J to 10 bases, leaving 6 bases not matched to a gene. The DNA of the CDR3 is TGTGCCAGCAGGGGGACAGGGGGCCTGAGAAAACTGTTTTTT. Amino acids: CASRGTGGLRKLFF.

The CDR3 sequence is CAWSGLAGGVDTQYF. The CDR3 nucleotides read TGTGCCTGGAGTGGCCTAGCGGGAGGTGTGGATACGCAGTATTTT. This chain connects TRBV30 to TRBJ2-3, with 11 bases matching TRBD2. The CDR3 is 15 residues long. V was clipped by 1 base and J by 6 bases; unmatched bases: 6. Germline CDR1 is GTSNPN and CDR2 is SVGIG (reference sequence).